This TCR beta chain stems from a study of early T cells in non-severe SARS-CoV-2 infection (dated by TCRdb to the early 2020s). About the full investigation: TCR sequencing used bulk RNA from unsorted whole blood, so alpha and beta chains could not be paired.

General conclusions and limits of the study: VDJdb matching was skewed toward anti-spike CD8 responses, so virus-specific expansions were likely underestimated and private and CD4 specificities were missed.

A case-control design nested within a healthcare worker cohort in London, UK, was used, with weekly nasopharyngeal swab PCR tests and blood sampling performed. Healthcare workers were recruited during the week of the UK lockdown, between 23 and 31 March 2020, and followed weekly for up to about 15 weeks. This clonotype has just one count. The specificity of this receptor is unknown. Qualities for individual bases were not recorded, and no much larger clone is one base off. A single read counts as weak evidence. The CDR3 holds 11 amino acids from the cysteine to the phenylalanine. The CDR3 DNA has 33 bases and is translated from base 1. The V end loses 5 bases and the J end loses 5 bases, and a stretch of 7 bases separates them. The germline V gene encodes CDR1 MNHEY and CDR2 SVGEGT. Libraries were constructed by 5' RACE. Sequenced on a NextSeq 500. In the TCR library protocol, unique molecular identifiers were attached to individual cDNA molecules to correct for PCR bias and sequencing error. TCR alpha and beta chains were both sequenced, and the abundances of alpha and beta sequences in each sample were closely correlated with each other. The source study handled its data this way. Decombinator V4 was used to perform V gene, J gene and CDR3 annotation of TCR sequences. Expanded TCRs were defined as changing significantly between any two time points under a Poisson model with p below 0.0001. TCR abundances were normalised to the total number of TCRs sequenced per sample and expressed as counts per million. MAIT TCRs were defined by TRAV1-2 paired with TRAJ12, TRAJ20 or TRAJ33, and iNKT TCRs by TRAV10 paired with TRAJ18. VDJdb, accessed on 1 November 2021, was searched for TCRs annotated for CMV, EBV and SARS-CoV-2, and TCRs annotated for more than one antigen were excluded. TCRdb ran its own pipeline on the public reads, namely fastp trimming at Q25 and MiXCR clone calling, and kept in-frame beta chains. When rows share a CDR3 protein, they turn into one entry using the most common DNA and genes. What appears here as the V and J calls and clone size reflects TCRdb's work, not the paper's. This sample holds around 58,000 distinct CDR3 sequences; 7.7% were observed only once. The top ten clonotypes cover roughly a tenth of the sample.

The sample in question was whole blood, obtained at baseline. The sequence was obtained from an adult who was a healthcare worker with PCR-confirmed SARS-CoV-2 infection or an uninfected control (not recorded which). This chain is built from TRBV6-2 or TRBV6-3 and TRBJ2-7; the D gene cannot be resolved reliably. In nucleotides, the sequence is TGTGCCAGCAGTGACGTTCACGAGCAGTACTTC. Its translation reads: CASSDVHEQYF.